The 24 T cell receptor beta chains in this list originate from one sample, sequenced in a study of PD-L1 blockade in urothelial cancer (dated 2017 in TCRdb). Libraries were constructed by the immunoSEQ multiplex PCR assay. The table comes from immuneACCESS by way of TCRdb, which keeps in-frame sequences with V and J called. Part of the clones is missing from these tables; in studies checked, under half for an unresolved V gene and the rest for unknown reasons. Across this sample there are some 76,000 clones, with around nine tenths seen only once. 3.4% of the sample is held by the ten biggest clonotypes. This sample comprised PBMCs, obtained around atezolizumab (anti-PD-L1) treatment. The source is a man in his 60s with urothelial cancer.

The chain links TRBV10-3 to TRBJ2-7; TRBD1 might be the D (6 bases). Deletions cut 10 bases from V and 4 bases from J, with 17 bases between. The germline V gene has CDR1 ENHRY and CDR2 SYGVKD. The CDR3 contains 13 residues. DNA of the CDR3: TGTGCCAGCCTAAGGACAGAGGATTACGAGCAGTACTTC. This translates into CASLRTEDYEQYF.

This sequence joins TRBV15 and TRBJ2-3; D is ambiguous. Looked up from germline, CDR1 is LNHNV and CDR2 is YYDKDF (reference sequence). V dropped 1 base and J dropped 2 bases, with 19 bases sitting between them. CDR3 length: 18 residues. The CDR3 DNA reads TGTGCCACCAGCAGAGGGATTCGAACTGTACGACTCACAGATACGCAGTATTTT. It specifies CATSRGIRTVRLTDTQYF.

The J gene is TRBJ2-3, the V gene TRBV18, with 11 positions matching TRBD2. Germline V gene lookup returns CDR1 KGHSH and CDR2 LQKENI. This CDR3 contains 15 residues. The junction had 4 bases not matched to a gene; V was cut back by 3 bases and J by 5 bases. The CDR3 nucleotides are TGTGCCAGCTCACCCGGGACTAGCGGAGTAGATACGCAGTATTTT. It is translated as CASSPGTSGVDTQYF.

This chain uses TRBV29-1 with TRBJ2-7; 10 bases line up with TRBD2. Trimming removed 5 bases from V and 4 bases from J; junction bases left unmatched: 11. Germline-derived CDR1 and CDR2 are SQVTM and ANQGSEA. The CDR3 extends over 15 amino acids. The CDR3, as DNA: TGCAGCGTTTTACAACTAGCGGGATTACATTACGAGCAGTACTTC. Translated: CSVLQLAGLHYEQYF.

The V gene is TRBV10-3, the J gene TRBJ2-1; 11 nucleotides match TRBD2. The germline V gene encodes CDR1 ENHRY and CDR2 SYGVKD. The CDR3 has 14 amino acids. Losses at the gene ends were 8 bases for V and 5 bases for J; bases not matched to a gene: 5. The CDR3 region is CAISTSGMDNEQFF. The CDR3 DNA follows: TGTGCCATCTCGACTAGCGGGATGGACAATGAGCAGTTCTTC.

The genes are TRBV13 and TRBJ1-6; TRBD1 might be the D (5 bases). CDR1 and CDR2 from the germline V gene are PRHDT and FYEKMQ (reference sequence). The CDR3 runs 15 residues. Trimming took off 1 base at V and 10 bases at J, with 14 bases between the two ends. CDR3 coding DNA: TGTGCCAGCAGCTTAGAGAACAGGACCCCCTCACCCCTCCACTTT. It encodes CASSLENRTPSPLHF.

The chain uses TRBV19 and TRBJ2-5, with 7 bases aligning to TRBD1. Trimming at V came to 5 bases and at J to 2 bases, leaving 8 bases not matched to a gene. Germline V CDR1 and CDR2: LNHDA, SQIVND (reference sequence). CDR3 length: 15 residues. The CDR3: CASSPRAGGQETQYF. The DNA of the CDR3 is TGTGCCAGTAGTCCCCGGGCAGGGGGTCAAGAGACCCAGTACTTC. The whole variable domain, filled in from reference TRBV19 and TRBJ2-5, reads DGGITQSPKYLFRKEGQNVTLSCEQNLNHDAMYWYRQDPGQGLRLIYYSQIVNDFQKGDIAEGYSVSREKKESFPLTVTSAQKNPTAFYLCASSPRAGGQETQYFGPGTRLLVL.

The chain's CDR3 is CASSARGAYNEQFF. DNA of the CDR3: TGCGCCAGCAGCGCCCGGGGAGCCTACAATGAGCAGTTCTTC. The V call is TRBV10-1, the J call TRBJ2-1, with D tentatively TRBD2 (5 bases). V lost 6 bases to trimming and J lost 2 bases, with 11 bases between them. The CDR3 sequence is 14 residues long. Germline CDR1 and CDR2: WNHNN and SYGVQD (reference sequence).

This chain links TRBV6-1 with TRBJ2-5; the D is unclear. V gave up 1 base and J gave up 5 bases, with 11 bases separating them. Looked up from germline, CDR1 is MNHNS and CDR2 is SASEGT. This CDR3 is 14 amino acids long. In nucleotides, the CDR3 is TGTGCCAGCAGTGAAGTGAGGAGACGGGAGACCCAGTACTTC. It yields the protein CASSEVRRRETQYF.

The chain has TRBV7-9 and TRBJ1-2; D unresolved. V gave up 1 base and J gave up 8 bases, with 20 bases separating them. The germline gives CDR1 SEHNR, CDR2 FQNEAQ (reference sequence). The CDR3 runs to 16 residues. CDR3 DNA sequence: TGTGCCAGCAGCTTAGGTGGACGGGAACTCCGAGGGGGCTACACCTTC. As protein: CASSLGGRELRGGYTF. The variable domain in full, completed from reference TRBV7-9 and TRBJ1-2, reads DTGVSQNPRHKITKRGQNVTFRCDPISEHNRLYWYRQTLGQGPEFLTYFQNEAQLEKSRLLSDRFSAERPKGSFSTLEIQRTEQGDSAMYLCASSLGGRELRGGYTFGSGTRLTVV.

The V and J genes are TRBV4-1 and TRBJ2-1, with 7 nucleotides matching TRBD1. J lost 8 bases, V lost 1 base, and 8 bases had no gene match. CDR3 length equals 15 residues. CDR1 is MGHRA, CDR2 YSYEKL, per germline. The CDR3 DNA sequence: TGCGCCAGCAGCCAAGGGAACAGGGGAGCTGATGAGCAGTTCTTC. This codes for CASSQGNRGADEQFF.

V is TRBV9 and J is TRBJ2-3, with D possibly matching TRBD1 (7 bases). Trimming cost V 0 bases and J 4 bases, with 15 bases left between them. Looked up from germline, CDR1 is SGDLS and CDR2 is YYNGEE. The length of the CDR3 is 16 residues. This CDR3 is CASSVAGGRGADTQYF. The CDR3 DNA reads TGTGCCAGCAGCGTAGCTGGAGGCAGGGGGGCAGATACGCAGTATTTT.

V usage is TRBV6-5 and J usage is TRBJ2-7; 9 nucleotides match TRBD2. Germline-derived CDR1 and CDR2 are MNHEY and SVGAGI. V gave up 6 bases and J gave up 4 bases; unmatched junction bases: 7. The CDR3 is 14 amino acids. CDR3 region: CASSEPGLAYEQYF. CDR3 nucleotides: TGTGCCAGCAGCGAACCGGGACTAGCTTACGAGCAGTACTTC.

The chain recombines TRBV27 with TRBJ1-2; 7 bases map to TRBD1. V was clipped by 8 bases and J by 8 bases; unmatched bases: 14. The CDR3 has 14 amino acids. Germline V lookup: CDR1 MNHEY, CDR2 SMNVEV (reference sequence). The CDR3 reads CASLATDRAGGYTF. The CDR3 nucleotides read TGTGCCAGCCTGGCCACCGACAGGGCGGGCGGCTACACCTTC.

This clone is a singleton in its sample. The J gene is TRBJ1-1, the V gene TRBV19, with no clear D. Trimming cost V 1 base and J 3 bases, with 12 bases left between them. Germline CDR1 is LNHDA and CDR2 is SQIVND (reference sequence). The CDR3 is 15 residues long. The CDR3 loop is CASSIVAGGDTEAFF. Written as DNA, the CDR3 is TGTGCCAGTAGTATAGTAGCGGGTGGGGACACTGAAGCTTTCTTT.

CDR3 in DNA: TGTGCCAGCAGCCAGTCCAGGGGTGAGACCCAGTACTTC. Its protein product is CASSQSRGETQYF. The V call is TRBV5-8, the J call TRBJ2-5; maybe TRBD1 (6 bases). Germline V gives CDR1 SGHTS, CDR2 YDEGEE. Trimming stripped 4 bases from V and 5 bases from J, with 12 bases between. CDR3 length equals 13 residues. Looking up the rest from reference TRBV5-8 and TRBJ2-5 gives the full variable domain: EAGVTQSPTHLIKTRGQQATLRCSPISGHTSVYWYQQALGLGLQFLLWYDEGEERNRGNFPPRFSGRQFPNYSSELNVNALELEDSALYLCASSQSRGETQYFGPGTRLLVL.

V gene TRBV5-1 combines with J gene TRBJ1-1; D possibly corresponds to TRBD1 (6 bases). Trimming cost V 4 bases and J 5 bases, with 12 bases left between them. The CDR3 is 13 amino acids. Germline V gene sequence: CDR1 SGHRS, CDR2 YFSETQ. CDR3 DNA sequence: TGCGCCAGCAGCCCCCAGGGGAGAACTGAAGCTTTCTTT. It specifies CASSPQGRTEAFF.

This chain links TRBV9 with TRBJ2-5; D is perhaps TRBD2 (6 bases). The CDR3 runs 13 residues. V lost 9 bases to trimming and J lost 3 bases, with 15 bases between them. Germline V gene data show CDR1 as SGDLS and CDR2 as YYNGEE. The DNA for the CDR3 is TGTGCCAACCCAGCGGGCGCAAAAGAGACCCAGTACTTC. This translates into CANPAGAKETQYF.

The CDR3 region has the DNA TGTGCCAGCAGTGTATTATCTTTCTATGGCTACACCTTC. It codes for CASSVLSFYGYTF. V and J are TRBV6-1 and TRBJ1-2; D call uncertain. Trimming left V 4 bases short and J 4 bases short, with 10 bases between. Germline V CDR1 and CDR2: MNHNS, SASEGT. The CDR3 has 13 amino acids.

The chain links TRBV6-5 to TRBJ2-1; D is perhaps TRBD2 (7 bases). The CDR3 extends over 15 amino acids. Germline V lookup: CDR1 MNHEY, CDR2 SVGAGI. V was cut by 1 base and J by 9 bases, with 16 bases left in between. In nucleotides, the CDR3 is TGTGCCAGCAGTTACTGGGGGGGGGCCGGAGGTGAGCAGTTCTTC. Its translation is CASSYWGGAGGEQFF.

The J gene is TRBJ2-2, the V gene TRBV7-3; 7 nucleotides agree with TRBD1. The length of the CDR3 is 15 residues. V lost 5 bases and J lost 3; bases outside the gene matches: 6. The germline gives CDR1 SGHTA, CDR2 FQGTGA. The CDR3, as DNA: TGTGCCAGCAGCCGCGACAGGGTAGACACCGGGGAGCTGTTTTTT. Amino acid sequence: CASSRDRVDTGELFF.

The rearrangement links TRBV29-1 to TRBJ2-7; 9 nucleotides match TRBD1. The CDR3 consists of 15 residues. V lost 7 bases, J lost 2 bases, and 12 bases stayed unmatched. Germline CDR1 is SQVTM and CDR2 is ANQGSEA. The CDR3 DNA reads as TGCAGCGCCGTGATGGGGACAGGGTTAACCTACGAGCAGTACTTC. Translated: CSAVMGTGLTYEQYF.

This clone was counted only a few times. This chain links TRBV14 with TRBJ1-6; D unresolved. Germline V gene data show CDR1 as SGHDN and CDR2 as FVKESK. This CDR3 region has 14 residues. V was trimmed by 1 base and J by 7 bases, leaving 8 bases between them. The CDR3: CASSQGGPNSPLHF. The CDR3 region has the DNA TGTGCCAGCAGCCAAGGAGGGCCGAATTCACCCCTCCACTTT. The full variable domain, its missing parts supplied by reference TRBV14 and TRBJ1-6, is EAGVTQFPSHSVIEKGQTVTLRCDPISGHDNLYWYRRVMGKEIKFLLHFVKESKQDESGMPNNRFLAERTGGTYSTLKVQPAELEDSGVYFCASSQGGPNSPLHFGNGTRLTVT.

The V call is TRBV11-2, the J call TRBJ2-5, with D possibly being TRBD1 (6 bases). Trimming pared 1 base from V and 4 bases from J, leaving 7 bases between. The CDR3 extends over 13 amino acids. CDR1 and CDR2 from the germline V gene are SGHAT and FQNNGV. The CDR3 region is CASSLGRGETQYF. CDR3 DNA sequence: TGTGCCAGCAGCTTAGGCAGGGGAGAGACCCAGTACTTC.